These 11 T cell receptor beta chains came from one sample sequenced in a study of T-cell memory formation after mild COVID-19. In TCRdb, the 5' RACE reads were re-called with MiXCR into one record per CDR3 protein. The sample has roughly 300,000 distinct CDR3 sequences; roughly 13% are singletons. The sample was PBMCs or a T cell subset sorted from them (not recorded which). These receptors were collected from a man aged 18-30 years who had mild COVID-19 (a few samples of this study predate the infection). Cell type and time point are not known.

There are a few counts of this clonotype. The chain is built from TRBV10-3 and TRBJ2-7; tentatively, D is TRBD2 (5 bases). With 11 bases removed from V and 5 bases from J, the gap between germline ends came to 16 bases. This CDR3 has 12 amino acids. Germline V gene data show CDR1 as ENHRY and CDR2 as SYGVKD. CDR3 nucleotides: TGTGCCCGCGGGCTGAGGGTCCACGAGCAGTACTTC. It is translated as CARGLRVHEQYF.

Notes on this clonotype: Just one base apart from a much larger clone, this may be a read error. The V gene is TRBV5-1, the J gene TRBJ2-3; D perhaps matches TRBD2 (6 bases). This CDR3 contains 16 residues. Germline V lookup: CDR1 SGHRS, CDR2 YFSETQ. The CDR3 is CASREGRVGSTDTKYF. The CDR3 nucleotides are TGCGCCAGCAGGGAGGGCCGTGTGGGGAGCACAGATACGAAGTATTTT.

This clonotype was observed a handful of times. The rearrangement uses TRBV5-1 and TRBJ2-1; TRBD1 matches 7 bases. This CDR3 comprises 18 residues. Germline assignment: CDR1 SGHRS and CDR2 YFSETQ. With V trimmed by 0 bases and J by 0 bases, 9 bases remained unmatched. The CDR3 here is CASSLALTGLVSYNEQFF. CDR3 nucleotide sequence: TGCGCCAGCAGCTTGGCCCTGACAGGGCTAGTCTCCTACAATGAGCAGTTCTTC.

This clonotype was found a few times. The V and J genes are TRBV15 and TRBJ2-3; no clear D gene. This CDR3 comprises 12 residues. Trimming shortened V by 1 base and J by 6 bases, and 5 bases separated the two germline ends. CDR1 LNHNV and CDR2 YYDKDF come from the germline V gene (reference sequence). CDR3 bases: TGTGCCACCAGCAGAGGCGGTGATACGCAGTATTTT. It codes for CATSRGGDTQYF.

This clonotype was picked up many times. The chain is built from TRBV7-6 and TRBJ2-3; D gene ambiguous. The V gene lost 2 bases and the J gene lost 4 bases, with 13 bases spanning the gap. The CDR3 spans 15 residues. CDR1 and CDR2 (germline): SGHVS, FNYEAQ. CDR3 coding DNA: TGTGCCAGCAGCTTAACTGGGGTAGCCCCAGATACGCAGTATTTT. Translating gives CASSLTGVAPDTQYF.

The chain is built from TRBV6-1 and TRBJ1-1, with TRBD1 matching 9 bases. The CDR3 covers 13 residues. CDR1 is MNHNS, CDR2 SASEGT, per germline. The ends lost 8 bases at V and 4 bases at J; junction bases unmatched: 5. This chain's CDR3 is CASHRGPGTEAFF. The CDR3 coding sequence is TGTGCCAGCCACAGGGGGCCAGGCACTGAAGCTTTCTTT.

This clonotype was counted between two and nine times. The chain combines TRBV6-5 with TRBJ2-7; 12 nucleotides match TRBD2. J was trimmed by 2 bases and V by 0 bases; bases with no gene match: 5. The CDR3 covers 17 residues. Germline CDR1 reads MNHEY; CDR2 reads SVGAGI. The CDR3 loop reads CASSYSKASGGAYEQYF. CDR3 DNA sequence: TGTGCCAGCAGTTACTCGAAGGCTAGCGGGGGGGCCTACGAGCAGTACTTC.

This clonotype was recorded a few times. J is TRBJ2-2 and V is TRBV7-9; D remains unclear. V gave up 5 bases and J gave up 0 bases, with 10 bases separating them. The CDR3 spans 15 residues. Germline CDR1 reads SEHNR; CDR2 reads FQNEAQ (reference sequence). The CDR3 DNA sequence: TGTGCCAGCAGCGCCACACTGTCGAACACCGGGGAGCTGTTTTTT. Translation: CASSATLSNTGELFF.

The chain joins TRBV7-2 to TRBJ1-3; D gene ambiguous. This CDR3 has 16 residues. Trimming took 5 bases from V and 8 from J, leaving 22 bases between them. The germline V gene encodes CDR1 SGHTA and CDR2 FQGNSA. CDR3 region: CASSGERGFSVDTIYF. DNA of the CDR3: TGTGCCAGCAGCGGGGAAAGAGGATTTAGTGTGGACACCATATATTTT.

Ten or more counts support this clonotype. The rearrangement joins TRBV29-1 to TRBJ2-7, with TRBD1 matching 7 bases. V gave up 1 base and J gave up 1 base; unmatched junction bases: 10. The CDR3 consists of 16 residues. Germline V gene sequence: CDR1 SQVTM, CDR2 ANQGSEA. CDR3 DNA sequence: TGCAGCGTTGAAGCCAGACAGGGCTCCCTTTCCTACGAGCAGTACTTC. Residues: CSVEARQGSLSYEQYF.

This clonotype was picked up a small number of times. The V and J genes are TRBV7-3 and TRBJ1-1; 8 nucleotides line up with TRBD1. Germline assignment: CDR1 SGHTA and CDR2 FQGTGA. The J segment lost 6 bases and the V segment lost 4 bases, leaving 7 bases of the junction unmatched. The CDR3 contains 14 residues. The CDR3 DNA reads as TGTGCCAGCAGCTCGCAACAGGGGGACGCTGAAGCTTTCTTT. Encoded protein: CASSSQQGDAEAFF.